The following is a T cell receptor beta chain sequence with its context. Its antigen is undetermined. The data belong to a study of blood T cells in healthy people across ages. The CDR3 spans 18 residues. Trimming removed 0 bases from V and 4 bases from J; junction bases left unmatched: 10. Germline CDR1 is SEHNR and CDR2 is FQNEAQ (reference sequence). The authors ran a second PCR of about 6 to 11 cycles using a sample-barcoded 5' primer and a J-beta primer mix. TCRdb recomputed calls from the 5' RACE reads with MiXCR, one row per CDR3 protein. This table holds 1.8 million or so distinct CDR3 sequences, about 39% found once. Whole-study findings and limits: Age advanced and TCR beta diversity per million T cells fell, roughly linearly.

What was sequenced was blood. J is TRBJ1-4 and V is TRBV7-9, with 8 positions matching TRBD1. The TCR was taken from a human donor in good health. CDR3 coding DNA: TGTGCCAGCAGCTTAGCAATTTTTGGGACAGGAAGTAATGAAAAACTGTTTTTT. Amino acid sequence: CASSLAIFGTGSNEKLFF.